This record covers a single TCR beta chain. Its cognate antigen is unknown. The data were obtained in a study of shared clonotypes between healthy human individuals. The ends lost 3 bases at V and 4 bases at J; junction bases unmatched: 3. This CDR3 has 15 amino acids. CDR1 is MDHEN, CDR2 SYDVKM, per germline. TCRdb's copy holds only in-frame clones and misses some; the assay was immunoSEQ multiplex PCR. The table records fewer than 600,000 clones, around 77% of them present only once. Study-wide points: Blood was the sole source, and tissue repertoires probably differ. Enrolling few donors narrowed the genetic and exposure-history diversity that was represented.

J is TRBJ2-2 and V is TRBV28, with 9 nucleotides matching TRBD2. The TCR was taken from a woman aged 35 to 49 in good health. Some clones in this sample may be carry-over from other donors' samples. The sample taken for sequencing was PBMCs. DNA of the CDR3: TGTGCCAGCAGTTTCGGCGGGAGGGCCACCGGGGAGCTGTTTTTT. It encodes CASSFGGRATGELFF.